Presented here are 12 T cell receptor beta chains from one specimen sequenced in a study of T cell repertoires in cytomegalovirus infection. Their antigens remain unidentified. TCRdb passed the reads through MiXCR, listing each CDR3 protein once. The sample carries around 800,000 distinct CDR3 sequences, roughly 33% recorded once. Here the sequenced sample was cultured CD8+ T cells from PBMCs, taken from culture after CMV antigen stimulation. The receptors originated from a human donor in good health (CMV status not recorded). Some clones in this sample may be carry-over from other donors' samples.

The CDR3 bases are TGCGCCAGCAGCCAAGTGACCCATAGCAATCAGCCCCAGCATTTT. Translation gives CASSQVTHSNQPQHF. J is TRBJ1-5 and V is TRBV4-1; D gene ambiguous. Between the trimmed V and J ends, which lost 1 base and 0 bases, there was a span of 7 bases. The length of the CDR3 is 15 residues. CDR1 MGHRA and CDR2 YSYEKL come from the germline V gene.

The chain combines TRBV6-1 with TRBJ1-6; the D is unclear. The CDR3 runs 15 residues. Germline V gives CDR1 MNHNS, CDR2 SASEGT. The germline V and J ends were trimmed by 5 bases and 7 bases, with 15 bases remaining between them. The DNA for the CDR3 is TGTGCCAGCAGTTACCCGTCGTGGGAAAATTCACCCCTCCACTTT. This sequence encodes CASSYPSWENSPLHF.

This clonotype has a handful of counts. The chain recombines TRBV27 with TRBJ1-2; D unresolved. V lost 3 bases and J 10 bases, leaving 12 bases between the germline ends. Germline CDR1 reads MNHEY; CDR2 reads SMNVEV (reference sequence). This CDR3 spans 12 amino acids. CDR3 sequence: CASSFSGSDYTF. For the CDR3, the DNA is TGTGCCAGCAGTTTTTCGGGGAGTGACTACACCTTC.

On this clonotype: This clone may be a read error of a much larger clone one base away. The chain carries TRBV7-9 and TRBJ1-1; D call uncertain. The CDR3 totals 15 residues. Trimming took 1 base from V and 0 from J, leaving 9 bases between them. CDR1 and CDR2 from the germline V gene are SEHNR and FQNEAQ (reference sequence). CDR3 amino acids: CASSLDRALNTEAFF. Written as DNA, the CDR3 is TGTGCCAGCAGCTTAGATAGGGCCCTGAACACTGAAGCTTTCTTT.

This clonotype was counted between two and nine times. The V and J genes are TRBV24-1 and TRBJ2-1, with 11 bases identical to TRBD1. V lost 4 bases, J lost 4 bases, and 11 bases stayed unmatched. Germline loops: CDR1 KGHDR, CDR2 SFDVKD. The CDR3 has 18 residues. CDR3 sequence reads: CATSESGTGGLVYNEQFF. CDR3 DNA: TGTGCCACCAGTGAATCCGGGACAGGGGGTCTCGTGTACAATGAGCAGTTCTTC.

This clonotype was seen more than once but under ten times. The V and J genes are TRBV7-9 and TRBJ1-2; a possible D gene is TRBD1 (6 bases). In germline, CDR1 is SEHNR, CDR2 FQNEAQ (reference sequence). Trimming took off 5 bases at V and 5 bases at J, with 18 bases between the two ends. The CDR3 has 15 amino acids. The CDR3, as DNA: TGTGCCAGCAGCACGGACAGTCACCTGGGGTATGGCTACACCTTC. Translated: CASSTDSHLGYGYTF.

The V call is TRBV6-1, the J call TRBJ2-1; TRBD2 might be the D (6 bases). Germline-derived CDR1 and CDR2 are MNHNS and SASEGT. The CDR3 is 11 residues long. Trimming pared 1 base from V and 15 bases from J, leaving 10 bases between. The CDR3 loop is CASSEGTIMFF. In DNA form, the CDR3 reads TGTGCCAGCAGTGAAGGGACTATTATGTTCTTC.

CDR3 DNA sequence: TGTGCCAGCAGTATAGACAATGAGCAGTTCTTC. It encodes CASSIDNEQFF. The chain joins TRBV6-6 to TRBJ2-1; D unresolved. Germline assignment: CDR1 MNHNY and CDR2 SVGAGI (reference sequence). V dropped 5 bases and J dropped 5 bases, with 4 bases sitting between them. This CDR3 is built from 11 residues.

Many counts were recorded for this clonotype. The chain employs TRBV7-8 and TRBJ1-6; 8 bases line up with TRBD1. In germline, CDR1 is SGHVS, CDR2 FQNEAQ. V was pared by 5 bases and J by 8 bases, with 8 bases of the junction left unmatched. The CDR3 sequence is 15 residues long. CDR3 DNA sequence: TGTGCCAGCAGCCCTCACTCAGGGGGCGATTCACCCCTCCACTTT. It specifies CASSPHSGGDSPLHF.

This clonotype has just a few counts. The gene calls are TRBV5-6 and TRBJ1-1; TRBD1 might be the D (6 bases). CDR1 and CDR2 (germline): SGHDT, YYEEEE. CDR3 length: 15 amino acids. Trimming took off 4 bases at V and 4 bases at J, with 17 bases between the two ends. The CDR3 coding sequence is TGTGCCAGCAGCCTCAGGGGTAAGTGGGGCACTGAAGCTTTCTTT. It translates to CASSLRGKWGTEAFF.

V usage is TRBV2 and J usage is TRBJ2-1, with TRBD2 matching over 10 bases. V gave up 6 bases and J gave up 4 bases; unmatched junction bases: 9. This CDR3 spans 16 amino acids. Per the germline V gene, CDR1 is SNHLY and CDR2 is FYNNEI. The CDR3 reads CASSQSSGGIYNEQFF. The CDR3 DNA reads TGTGCCAGCAGCCAAAGTAGCGGGGGGATTTACAATGAGCAGTTCTTC.

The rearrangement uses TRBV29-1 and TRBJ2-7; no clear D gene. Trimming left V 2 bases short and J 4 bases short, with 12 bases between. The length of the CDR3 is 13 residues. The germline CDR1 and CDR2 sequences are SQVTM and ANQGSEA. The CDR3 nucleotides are TGCAGCGTTGAACAGCCTTTCGGGTACGAGCAGTACTTC. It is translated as CSVEQPFGYEQYF.